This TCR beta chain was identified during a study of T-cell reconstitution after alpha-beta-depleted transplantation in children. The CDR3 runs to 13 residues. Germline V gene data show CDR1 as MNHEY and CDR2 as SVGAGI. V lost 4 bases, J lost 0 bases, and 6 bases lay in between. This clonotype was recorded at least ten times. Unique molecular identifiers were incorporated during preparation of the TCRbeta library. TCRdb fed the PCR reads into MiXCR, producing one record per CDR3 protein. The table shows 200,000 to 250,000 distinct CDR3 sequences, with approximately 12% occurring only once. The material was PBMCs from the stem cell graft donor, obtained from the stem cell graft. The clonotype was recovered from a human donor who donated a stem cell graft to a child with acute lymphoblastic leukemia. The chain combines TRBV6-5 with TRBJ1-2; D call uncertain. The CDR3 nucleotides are TGTGCCAGCAGTTTGTCAGCTAACTATGGCTACACCTTC. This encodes CASSLSANYGYTF.